This entry is about one TCR beta chain. This specimen comes from a study of T cell changes during pregnancy in multiple sclerosis. CDR1 and CDR2 (germline): SEHNR, FQNEAQ (reference sequence). There are 16 residues in the CDR3. Trimming removed 1 base at V and 1 base at J, with 14 bases between. Sequencing was performed with immunoSEQ multiplex PCR; in TCRdb, only in-frame clones are kept and a portion is missing. The data show 56,000 or so clones, over 75% seen once. Here the sequenced sample was peripheral blood, taken in the first trimester of pregnancy. This receptor was obtained from a female donor in good health, enrolled as a control in a pregnancy study. The chain combines TRBV7-9 with TRBJ2-7; TRBD2 is a possible D gene (6 bases). CDR3 amino acids: CASSLVGGAASYEQYF. The CDR3 coding sequence is TGTGCCAGCAGCTTAGTCGGAGGGGCTGCTTCCTACGAGCAGTACTTC.